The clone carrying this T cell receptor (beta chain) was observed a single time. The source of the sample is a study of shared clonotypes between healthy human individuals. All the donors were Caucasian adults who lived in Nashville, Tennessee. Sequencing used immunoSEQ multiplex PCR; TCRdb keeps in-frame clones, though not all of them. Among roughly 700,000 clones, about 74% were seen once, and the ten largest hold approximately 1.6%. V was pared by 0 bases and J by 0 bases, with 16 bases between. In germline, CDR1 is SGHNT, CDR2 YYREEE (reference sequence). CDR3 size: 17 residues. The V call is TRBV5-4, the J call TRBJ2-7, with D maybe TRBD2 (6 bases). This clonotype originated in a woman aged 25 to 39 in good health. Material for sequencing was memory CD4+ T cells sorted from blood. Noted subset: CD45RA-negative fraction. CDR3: CASSLGTAGMSSYEQYF. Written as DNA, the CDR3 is TGTGCCAGCAGCTTGGGTACGGCGGGGATGAGCTCCTACGAGCAGTACTTC.